This section outlines one TCR beta chain sequence together with its context. Its antigen is unidentified. This sample is drawn from a study of human versus mouse CDR3 diversity and MHC coevolution. Study-wide background: Between roughly 5.5 x 10^6 and 1.6 x 10^7 valid reads came from each sample.

Overall study results and limits: Approximately 1.6 million TCR beta clonotypes were estimated for humans, the largest repertoire. Mice had fewer CDR3 deletions and insertions than humans on average.

The data were produced by immunoSEQ multiplex PCR, yet TCRdb's version contains in-frame clones alone and is incomplete. This sample yields roughly 86,000 clones, of which 93% are seen a single time; 1.3% to 1.5% belongs to the top ten. The germline CDR1 and CDR2 sequences are SGHRS and YFSETQ. With 4 bases clipped from V and 4 bases from J, the junction kept 6 bases outside the gene matches. The CDR3 has 14 residues. The clonotype was recovered from a person aged 30-69 years in good health. The chain couples TRBV5-1 to TRBJ2-7, with 9 nucleotides matching TRBD1. The sequencing input was naive CD4+ T cells from blood. Subset denoted: CD45RO-negative CD62L-positive naive CD4 T cells. CDR3 in DNA: TGCGCCAGCAGCGGGAGGACAGGGGAATACGAGCAGTACTTC. Protein product: CASSGRTGEYEQYF.